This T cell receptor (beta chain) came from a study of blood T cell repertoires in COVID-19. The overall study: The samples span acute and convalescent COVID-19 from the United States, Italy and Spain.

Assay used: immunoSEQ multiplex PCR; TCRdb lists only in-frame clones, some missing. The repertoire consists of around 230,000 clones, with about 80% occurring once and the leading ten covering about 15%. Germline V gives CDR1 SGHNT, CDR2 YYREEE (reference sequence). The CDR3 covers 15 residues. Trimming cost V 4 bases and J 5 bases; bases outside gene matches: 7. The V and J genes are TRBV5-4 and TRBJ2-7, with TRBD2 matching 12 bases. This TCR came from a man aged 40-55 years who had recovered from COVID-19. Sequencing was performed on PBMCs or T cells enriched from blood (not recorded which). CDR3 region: CASSPTSGGIHEQYF. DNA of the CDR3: TGTGCCAGCAGCCCGACTAGCGGGGGTATCCACGAGCAGTACTTC.